Listed below are T cell receptor beta chains from one sample, sequenced in a study of T cells in Graves' hyperthyroidism and ophthalmopathy. A single record per CDR3 protein comes from TCRdb applying MiXCR to the multiplex PCR reads. This sample has roughly 700,000 distinct CDR3 sequences, with 12% to 15% found just once. The sequenced sample was blood. The source of these receptors is a woman aged 18-29 years with Graves' hyperthyroidism. CDR3s leave out the opening cysteine and the closing phenylalanine or tryptophan.

TRBV12-5 ASGLVLGPRTGELF
TRBV12-3/TRBV12-4 ASSIGAKNIQY
TRBV4-1 ASSQDVRPGFYEQY
TRBV5-5 ASRLGPNTEAF
TRBV6-2/TRBV6-3 ASSLMDSSYQPQH
TRBV2 ASSSPPGQGSDTQY
TRBV18 ASSQTTGREQY
TRBV7-9 ASSLVRFPYEQY
TRBV28 ASSLLGEKDEQY
TRBV3-1 ASSQDSDTSVCNLLYEQY